This T cell receptor beta chain was sequenced during a study of blood T cell repertoires in COVID-19. The overall study: Italy, Spain and the United States were the sources of the convalescent and acute COVID-19 samples. The analysed material was cDNA or gDNA that came from T cells, B-cell-depleted T cells, or PBMCs.

This CDR3 is built from 13 residues. Germline lookup yields CDR1 MNHEY and CDR2 SVGEGT. Trimming cost V 5 bases and J 4 bases, with 11 bases left between them. How the authors handled the data: Researchers report that nucleated cell counts were estimated from reference gene primer amplification. Clones were sequenced by immunoSEQ multiplex PCR, and TCRdb holds only the in-frame ones, with some missing. For V, J and clone size, that table is used; D and trimming come from the DNA. The repertoire holds some 220,000 clones, with around nine tenths as singletons. The rearrangement uses TRBV6-2 or TRBV6-3 and TRBJ1-1; D gene uncertain. The TCR comes from a woman between 18 and 29 years old who had recovered from COVID-19. Sequencing was performed on peripheral blood. The CDR3, as DNA: TGTGCCAGCAGTCTAAGTAGTATCACTGAAGCTTTCTTT. Protein: CASSLSSITEAFF.